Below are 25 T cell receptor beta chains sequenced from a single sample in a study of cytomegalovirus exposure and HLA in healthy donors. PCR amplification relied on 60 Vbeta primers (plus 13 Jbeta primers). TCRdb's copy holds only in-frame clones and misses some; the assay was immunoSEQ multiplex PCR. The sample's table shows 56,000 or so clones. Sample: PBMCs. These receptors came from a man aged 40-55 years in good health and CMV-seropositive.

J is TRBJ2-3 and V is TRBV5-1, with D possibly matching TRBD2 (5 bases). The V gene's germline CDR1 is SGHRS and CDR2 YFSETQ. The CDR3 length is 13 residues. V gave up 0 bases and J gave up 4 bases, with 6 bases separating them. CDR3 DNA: TGCGCCAGCAGCTTGGAACTAGCAGATACGCAGTATTTT. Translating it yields CASSLELADTQYF.

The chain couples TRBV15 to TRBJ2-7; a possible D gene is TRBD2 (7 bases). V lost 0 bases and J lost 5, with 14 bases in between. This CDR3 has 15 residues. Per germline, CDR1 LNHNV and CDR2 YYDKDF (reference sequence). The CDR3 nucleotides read TGTGCCACCAGCAGAGATAGGGGGAGGGGGGACGAGCAGTACTTC. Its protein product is CATSRDRGRGDEQYF.

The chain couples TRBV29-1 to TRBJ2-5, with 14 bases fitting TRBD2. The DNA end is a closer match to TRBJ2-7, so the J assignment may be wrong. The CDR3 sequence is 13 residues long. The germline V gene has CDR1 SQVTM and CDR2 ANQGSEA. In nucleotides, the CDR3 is TGCAGCGCTGGACTAGCGGGAGGCTACGAGCAGTACTTC. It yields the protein CSAGLAGGYEQYF.

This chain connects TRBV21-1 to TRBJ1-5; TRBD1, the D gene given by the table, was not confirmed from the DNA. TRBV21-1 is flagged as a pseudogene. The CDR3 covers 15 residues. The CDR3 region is CASSTGGCSNQPQHF. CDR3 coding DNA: TGTGCCAGCAGCACAGGGGGCTGTAGCAATCAGCCCCAGCATTTT.

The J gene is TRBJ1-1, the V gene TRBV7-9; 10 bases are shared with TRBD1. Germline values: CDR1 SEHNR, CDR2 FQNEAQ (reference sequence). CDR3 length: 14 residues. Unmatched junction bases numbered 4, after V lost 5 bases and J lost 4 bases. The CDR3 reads CASSPGQGGTEAFF. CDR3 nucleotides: TGTGCCAGCAGCCCCGGACAGGGGGGCACTGAAGCTTTCTTT.

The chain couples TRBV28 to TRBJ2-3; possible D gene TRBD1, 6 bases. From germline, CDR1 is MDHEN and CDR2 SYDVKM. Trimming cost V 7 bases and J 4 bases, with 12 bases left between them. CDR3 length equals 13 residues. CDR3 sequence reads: CASISQGADTQYF. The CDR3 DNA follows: TGTGCCAGCATATCACAGGGAGCAGATACGCAGTATTTT.

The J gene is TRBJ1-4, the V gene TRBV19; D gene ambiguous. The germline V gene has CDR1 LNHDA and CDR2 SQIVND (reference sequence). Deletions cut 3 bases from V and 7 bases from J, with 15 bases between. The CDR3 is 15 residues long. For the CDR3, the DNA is TGTGCCAGTAGTATTCGGCTGGGAGAGGGTGAAAAACTGTTTTTT. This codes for CASSIRLGEGEKLFF.

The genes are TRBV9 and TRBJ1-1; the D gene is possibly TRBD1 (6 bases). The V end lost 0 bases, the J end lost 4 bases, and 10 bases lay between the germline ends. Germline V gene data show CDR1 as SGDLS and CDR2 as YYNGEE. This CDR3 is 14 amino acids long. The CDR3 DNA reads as TGTGCCAGCAGCGTAGGGGGGACAAGCACTGAAGCTTTCTTT. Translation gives CASSVGGTSTEAFF.

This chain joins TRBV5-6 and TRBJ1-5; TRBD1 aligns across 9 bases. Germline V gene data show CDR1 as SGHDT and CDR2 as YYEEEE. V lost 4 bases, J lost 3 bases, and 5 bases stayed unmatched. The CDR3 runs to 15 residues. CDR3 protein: CASSRRDRVNQPQHF. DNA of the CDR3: TGTGCCAGCAGCCGCCGGGACAGGGTCAATCAGCCCCAGCATTTT.

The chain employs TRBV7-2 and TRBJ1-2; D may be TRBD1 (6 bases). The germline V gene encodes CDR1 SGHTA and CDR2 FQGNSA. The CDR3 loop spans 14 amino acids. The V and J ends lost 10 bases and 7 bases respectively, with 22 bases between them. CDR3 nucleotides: TGTGCCACTGGGGGCACTTCCCGGGGTTCTGGCTACACCTTC. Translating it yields CATGGTSRGSGYTF.

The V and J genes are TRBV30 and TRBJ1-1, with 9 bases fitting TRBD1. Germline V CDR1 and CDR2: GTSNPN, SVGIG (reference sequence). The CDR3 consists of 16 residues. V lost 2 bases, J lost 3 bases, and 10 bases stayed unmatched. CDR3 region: CAWSYPPRTGDTEAFF. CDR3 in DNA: TGTGCCTGGAGTTACCCACCGAGGACAGGGGACACTGAAGCTTTCTTT. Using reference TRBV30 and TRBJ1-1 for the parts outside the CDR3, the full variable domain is SQTIHQWPATLVQPVGSPLSLECTVEGTSNPNLYWYRQAAGRGLQLLFYSVGIGQISSEVPQNLSASRPQDRQFILSSKKLLLSDSGFYLCAWSYPPRTGDTEAFFGQGTRLTVV.

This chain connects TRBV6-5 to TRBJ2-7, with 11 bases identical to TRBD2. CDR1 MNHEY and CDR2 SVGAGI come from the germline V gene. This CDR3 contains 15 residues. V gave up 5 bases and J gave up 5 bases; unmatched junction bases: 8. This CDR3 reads CASSPTTSGVNEQYF. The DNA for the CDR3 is TGTGCCAGCAGTCCAACGACTAGCGGGGTGAACGAGCAGTACTTC.

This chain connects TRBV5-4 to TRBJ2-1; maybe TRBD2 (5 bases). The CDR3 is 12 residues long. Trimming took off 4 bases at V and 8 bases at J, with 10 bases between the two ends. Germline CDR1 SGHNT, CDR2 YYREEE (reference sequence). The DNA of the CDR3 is TGTGCCAGCAGCAAGGGAGACGATGAGCAGTTCTTC. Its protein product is CASSKGDDEQFF.

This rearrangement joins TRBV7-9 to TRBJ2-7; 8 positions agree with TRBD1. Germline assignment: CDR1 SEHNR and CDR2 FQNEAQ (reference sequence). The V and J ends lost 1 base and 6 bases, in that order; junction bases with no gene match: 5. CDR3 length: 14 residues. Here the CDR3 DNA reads TGTGCCAGCAGCTTAGGCGGACAGGGTTTCGAGCAGTACTTC. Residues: CASSLGGQGFEQYF.

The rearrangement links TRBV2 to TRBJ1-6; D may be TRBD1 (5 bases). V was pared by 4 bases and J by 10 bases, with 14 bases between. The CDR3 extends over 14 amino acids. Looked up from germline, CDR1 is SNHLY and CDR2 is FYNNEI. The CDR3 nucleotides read TGTGCCAGCAGTGGCCAAGGGGCCGAGTCACCCCTCCACTTT. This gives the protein CASSGQGAESPLHF.

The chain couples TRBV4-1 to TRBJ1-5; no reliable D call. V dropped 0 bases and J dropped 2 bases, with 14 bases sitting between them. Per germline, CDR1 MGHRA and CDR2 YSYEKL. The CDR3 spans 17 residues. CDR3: CASSQDPGLQGNQPQHF. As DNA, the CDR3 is TGCGCCAGCAGCCAAGATCCTGGGCTTCAGGGCAATCAGCCCCAGCATTTT.

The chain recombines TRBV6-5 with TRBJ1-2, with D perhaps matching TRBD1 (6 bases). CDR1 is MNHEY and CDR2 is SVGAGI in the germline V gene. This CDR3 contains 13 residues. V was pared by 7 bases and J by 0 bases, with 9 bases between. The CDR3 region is CASTYRANYGYTF. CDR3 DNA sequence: TGTGCCAGCACCTACAGGGCTAACTATGGCTACACCTTC.

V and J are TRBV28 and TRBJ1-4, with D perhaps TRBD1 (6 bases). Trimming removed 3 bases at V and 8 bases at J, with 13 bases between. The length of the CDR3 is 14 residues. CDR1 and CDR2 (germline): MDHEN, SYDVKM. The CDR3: CASSLGQGPEKLFF. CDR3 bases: TGTGCCAGCAGTTTGGGGCAGGGGCCCGAAAAACTGTTTTTT.

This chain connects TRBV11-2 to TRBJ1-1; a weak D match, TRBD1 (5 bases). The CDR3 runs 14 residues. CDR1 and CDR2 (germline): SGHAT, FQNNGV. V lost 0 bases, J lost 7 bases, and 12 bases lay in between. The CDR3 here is CASSLDSTDSEAFF. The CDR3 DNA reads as TGTGCCAGCAGCTTAGACAGTACCGACAGTGAAGCTTTCTTT.

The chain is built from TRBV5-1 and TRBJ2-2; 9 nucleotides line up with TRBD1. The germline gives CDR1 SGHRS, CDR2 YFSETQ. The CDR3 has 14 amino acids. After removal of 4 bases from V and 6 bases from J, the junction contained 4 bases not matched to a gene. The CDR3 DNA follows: TGCGCCAGCAGCCCCAGGACAGGGGCCGGGGAGCTGTTTTTT. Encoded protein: CASSPRTGAGELFF.

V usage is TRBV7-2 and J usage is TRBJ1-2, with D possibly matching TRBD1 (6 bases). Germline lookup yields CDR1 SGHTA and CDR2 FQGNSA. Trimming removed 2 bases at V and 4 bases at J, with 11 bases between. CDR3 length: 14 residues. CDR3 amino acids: CASSLTTGSYGYTF. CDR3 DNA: TGTGCCAGCAGCTTAACCACAGGGAGCTATGGCTACACCTTC.

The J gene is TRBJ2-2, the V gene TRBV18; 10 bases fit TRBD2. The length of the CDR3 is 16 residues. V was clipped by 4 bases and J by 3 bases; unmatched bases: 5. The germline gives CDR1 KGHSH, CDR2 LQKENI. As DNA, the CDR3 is TGTGCCAGCTCACTCCTAGCGGGAGCCGACACCGGGGAGCTGTTTTTT. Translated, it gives CASSLLAGADTGELFF.

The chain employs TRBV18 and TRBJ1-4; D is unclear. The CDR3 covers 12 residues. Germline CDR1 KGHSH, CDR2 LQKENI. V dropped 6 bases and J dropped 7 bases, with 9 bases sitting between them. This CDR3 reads CASSYEGEKLFF. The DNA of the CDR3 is TGTGCCAGCTCTTACGAGGGTGAAAAACTGTTTTTT.

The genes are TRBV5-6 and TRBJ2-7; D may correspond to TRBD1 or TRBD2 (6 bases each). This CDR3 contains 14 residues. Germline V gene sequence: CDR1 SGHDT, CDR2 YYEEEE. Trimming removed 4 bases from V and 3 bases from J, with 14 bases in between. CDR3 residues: CASSLGASVYEQYF. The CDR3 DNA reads TGTGCCAGCAGCCTGGGGGCTAGCGTCTACGAGCAGTACTTC. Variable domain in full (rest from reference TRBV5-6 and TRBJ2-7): DAGVTQSPTHLIKTRGQQVTLRCSPKSGHDTVSWYQQALGQGPQFIFQYYEEEERQRGNFPDRFSGHQFPNYSSELNVNALLLGDSALYLCASSLGASVYEQYFGPGTRLTVT.

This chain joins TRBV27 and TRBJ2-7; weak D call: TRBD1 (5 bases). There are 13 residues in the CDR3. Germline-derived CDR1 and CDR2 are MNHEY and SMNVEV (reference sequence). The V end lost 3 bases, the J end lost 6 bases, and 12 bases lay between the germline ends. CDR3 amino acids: CASSLGPGFEQYF. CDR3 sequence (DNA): TGTGCCAGCAGTTTGGGCCCAGGGTTCGAGCAGTACTTC.